The clone carrying this T cell receptor beta chain came up many times. The antigen is unknown. The data were obtained in a study of regulatory T cells in long-lasting Graves disease. Study results and caveats: A greater number of public clonotypes (around 2,700) was shared by persistent patients than by new patients (roughly 880).

The time point here: newly diagnosed GD, antithyroid drugs for less than 3 months. The TCR library was made from RNA that had been extracted from PBMCs in TRIzol. Germline V lookup: CDR1 SEHNR, CDR2 FQNEAQ (reference sequence). This CDR3 spans 11 amino acids. V lost 3 bases to trimming and J lost 6 bases, with 5 bases between them. With iRepertoire HTBI primers and Arm-PCR of CDR3 regions, TCR beta libraries were built. TCRdb re-analysed the multiplex PCR reads in MiXCR, keeping a single row per CDR3 protein. The sample shows some 250,000 distinct CDR3 sequences, 18% of them seen only once. This same sample was also part of a study on T cells in Graves' hyperthyroidism and ophthalmopathy. This second report adds: Patients were excluded for uncontrolled infection, other autoimmune disease, pregnancy or lactation.

The J gene is TRBJ1-1, the V gene TRBV7-9; D ambiguous. The sequence came from a woman aged 25 to 39 with Graves disease. This material consisted of peripheral blood mononuclear cells (PBMCs), taken at new diagnosis, from a patient treated with antithyroid drugs. The CDR3 bases are TGTGCCAGCAGCTTTAAATCTGAAGCTTTCTTT. Translation gives CASSFKSEAFF. The full variable domain, completed using reference TRBV7-9 and TRBJ1-1, is DTGVSQNPRHKITKRGQNVTFRCDPISEHNRLYWYRQTLGQGPEFLTYFQNEAQLEKSRLLSDRFSAERPKGSFSTLEIQRTEQGDSAMYLCASSFKSEAFFGQGTRLTVV.